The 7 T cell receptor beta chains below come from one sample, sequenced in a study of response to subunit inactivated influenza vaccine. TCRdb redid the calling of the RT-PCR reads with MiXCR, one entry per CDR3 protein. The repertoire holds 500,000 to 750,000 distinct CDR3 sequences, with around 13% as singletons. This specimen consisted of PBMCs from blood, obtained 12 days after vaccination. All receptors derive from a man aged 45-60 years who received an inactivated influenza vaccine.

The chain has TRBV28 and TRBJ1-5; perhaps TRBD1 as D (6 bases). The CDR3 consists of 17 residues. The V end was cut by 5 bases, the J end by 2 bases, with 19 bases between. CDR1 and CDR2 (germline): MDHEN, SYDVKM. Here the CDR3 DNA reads TGTGCCAGCAGTGACGACAGGTCGGCTACAGGCAATCAGCCCCAGCATTTT. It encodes CASSDDRSATGNQPQHF.

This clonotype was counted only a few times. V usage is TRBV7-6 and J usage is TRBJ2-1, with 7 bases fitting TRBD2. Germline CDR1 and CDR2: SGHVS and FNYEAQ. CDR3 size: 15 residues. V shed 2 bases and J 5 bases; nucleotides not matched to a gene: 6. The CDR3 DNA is TGTGCCAGCAGCTTATTTTGGGGGGGTGACAATGAGCAGTTCTTC. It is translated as CASSLFWGGDNEQFF.

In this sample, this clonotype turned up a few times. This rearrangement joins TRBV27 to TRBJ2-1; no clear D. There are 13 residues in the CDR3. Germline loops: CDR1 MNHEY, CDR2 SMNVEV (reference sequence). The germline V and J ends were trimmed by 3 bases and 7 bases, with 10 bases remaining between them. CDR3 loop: CASSFIGMNEQFF. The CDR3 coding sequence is TGTGCCAGCAGTTTCATAGGGATGAATGAGCAGTTCTTC.

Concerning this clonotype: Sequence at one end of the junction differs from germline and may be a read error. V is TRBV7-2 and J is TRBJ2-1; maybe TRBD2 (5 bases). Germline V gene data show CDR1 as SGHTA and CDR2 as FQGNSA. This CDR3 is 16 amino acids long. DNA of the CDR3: TGTGCCAGCAGCTTAGCCGGAGGACGGTCCTACATTGAGCAGTTCTTC. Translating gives CASSLAGGRSYIEQFF.

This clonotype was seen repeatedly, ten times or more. This CDR3 is CSVEPPARNTEAFF. The CDR3 DNA reads as TGCAGCGTTGAACCCCCGGCCAGGAACACTGAAGCTTTCTTT. The chain combines TRBV29-1 with TRBJ1-1; D unclear. This CDR3 has 14 amino acids. V was shortened by 2 bases and J by 1 base, with 11 bases between the two germline ends. CDR1 and CDR2 (germline): SQVTM, ANQGSEA.

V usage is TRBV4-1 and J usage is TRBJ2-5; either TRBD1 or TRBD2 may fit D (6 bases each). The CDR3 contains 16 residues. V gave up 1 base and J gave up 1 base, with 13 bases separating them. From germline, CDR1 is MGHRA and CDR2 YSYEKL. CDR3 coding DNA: TGCGCCAGCAGCCAAGGGCGGGACACGAGCCAAGAGACCCAGTACTTC. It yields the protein CASSQGRDTSQETQYF.

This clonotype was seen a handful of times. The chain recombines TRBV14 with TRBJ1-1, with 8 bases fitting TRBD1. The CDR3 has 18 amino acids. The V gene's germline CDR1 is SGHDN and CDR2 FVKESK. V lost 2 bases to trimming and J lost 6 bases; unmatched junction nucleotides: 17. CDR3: CASSQWASYFQGAPEAFF. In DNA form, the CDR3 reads TGTGCCAGCAGCCAATGGGCCAGCTACTTCCAGGGGGCCCCTGAAGCTTTCTTT.